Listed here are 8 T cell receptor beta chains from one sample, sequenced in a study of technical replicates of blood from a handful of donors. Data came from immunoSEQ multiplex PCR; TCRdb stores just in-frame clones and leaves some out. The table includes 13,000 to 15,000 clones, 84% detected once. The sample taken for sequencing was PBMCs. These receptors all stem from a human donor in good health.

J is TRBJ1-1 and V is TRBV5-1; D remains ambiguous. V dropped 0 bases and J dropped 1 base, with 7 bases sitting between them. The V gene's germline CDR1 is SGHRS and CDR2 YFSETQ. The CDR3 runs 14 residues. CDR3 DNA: TGCGCCAGCAGCTTGGGGGCAGCGAACACTGAAGCTTTCTTT. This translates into CASSLGAANTEAFF.

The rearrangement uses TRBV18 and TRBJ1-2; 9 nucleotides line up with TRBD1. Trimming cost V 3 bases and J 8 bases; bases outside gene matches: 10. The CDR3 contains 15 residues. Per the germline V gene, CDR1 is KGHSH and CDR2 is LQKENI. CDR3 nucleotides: TGTGCCAGCTCACCCCCATCGGGGACAGGGTTAGGCTACACCTTC. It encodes CASSPPSGTGLGYTF.

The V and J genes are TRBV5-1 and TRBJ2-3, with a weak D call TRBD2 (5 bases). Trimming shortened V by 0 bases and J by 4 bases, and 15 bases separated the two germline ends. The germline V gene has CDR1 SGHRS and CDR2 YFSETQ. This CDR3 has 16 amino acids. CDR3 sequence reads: CASSLGGAPRPDTQYF. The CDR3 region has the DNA TGCGCCAGCAGCTTGGGGGGAGCCCCCCGCCCAGATACGCAGTATTTT.

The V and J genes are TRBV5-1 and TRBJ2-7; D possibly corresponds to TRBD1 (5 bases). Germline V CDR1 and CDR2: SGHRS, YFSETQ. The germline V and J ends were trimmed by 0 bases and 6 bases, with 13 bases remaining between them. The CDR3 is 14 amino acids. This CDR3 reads CASSLAPPGAEQYF. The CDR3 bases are TGCGCCAGCAGCTTGGCCCCCCCTGGGGCCGAGCAGTACTTC.

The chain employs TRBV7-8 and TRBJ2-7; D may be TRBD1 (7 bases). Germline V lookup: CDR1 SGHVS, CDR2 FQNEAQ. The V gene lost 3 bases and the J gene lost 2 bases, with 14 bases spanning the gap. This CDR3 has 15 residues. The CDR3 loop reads CASSLSQGGPYEQYF. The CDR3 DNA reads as TGTGCCAGCAGCTTGAGCCAGGGGGGCCCCTACGAGCAGTACTTC.

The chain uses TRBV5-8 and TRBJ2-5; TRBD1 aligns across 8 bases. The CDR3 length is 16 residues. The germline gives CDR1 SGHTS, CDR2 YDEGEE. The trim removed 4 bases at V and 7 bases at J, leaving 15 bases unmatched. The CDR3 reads CASSLGQGIPPGTQYF. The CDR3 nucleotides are TGTGCCAGCAGCCTAGGACAGGGCATTCCTCCGGGGACCCAGTACTTC.

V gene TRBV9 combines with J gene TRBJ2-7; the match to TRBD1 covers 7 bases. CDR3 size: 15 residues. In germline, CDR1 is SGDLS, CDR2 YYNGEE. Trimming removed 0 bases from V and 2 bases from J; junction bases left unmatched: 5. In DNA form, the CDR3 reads TGTGCCAGCAGCGTAGGCCTACAGGGGACCTACGAGCAGTACTTC. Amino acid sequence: CASSVGLQGTYEQYF. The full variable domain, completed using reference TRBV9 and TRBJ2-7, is DSGVTQTPKHLITATGQRVTLRCSPRSGDLSVYWYQQSLDQGLQFLIQYYNGEERAKGNILERFSAQQFPDLHSELNLSSLELGDSALYFCASSVGLQGTYEQYFGPGTRLTVT.

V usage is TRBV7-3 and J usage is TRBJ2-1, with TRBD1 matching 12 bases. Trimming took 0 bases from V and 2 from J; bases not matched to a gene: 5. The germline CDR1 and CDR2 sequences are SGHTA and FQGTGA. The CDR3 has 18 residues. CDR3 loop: CASSLTPGTGGTYNEQFF. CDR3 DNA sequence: TGTGCCAGCAGCTTAACCCCCGGGACAGGGGGCACCTACAATGAGCAGTTCTTC.